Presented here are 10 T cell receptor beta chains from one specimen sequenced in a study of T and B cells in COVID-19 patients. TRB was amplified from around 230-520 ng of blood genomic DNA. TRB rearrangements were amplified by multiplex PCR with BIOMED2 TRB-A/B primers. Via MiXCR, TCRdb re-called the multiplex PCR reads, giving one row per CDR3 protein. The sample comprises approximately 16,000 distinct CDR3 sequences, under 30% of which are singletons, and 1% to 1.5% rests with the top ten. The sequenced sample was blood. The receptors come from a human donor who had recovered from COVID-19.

CDR3: CASSQVTSGRLDTQYF. The CDR3 bases are TGCGCCAGCAGCCAAGTAACTAGCGGACGGTTGGATACGCAGTATTTT. V usage is TRBV4-3 and J usage is TRBJ2-3; 8 bases agree with TRBD2. The CDR3 has 16 amino acids. J was trimmed by 6 bases and V by 1 base; bases with no gene match: 9. CDR1 and CDR2 (germline): LGHNA, YSLEER.

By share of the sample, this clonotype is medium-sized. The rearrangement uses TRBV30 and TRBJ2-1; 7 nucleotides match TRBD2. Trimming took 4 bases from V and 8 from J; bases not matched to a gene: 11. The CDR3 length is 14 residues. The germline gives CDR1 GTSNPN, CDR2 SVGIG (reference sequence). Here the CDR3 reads CAWTIGRTSDEQFF. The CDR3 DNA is TGTGCCTGGACGATCGGGAGGACGAGCGATGAGCAGTTCTTC.

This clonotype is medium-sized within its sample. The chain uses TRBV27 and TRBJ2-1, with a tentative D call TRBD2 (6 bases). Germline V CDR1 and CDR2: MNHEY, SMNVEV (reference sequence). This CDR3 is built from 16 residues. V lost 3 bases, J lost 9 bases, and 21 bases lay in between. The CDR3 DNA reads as TGTGCCAGCAGTTTGATCCCGGGGGAGATAAGTAGTGAGCAGTTCTTC. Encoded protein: CASSLIPGEISSEQFF.

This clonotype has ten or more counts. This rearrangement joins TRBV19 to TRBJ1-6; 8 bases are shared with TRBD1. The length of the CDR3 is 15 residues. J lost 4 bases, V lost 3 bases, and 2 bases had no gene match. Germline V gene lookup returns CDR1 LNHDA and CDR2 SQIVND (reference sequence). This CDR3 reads CASSMTGDYNSPLHF. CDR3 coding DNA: TGTGCCAGTAGTATGACAGGGGATTATAATTCACCCCTCCACTTT.

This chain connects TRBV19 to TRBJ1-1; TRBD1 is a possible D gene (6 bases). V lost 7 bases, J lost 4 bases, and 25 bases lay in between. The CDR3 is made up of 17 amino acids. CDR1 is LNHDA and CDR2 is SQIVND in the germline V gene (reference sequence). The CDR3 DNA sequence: TGTGCCAGTAATTGGGCCTATCGGACAGCGCCGGGCACTGAAGCTTTCTTT. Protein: CASNWAYRTAPGTEAFF.

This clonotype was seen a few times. CDR3 loop: CASSLDRGRMNTEAFF. The CDR3 DNA sequence: TGTGCCAGTAGTCTCGACAGGGGGCGAATGAACACTGAAGCTTTCTTT. The chain recombines TRBV19 with TRBJ1-1; the match to TRBD1 covers 10 bases. There are 16 residues in the CDR3. The germline gives CDR1 LNHDA, CDR2 SQIVND (reference sequence). V was pared by 5 bases and J by 0 bases, with 6 bases of the junction left unmatched.

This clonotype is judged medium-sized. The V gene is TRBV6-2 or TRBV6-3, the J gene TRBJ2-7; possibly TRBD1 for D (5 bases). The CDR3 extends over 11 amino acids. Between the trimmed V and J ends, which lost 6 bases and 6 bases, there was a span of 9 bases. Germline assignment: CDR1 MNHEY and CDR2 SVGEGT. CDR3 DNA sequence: TGTGCCAGCAGCTCAGGGTCCGAGCAGTACTTC. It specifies CASSSGSEQYF.

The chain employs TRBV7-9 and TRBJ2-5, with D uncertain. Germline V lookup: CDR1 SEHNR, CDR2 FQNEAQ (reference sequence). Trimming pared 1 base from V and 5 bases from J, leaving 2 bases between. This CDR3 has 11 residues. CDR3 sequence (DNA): TGTGCCAGCAGCTTAGTTGAGACCCAGTACTTC. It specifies CASSLVETQYF.

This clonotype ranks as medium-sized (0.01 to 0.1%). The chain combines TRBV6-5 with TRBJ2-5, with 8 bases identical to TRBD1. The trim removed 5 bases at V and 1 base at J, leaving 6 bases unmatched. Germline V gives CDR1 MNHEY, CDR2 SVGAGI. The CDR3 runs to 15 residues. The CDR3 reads CASSDRDRLQETQYF. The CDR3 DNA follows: TGTGCCAGCAGTGACCGGGACAGGCTCCAAGAGACCCAGTACTTC.

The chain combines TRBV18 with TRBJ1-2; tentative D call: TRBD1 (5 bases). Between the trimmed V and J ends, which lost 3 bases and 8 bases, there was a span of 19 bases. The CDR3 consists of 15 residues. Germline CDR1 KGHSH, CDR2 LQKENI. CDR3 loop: CASSPRAGSTEGYTF. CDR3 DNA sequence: TGTGCCAGCTCACCTCGGGCAGGGTCGACGGAAGGCTACACCTTC.